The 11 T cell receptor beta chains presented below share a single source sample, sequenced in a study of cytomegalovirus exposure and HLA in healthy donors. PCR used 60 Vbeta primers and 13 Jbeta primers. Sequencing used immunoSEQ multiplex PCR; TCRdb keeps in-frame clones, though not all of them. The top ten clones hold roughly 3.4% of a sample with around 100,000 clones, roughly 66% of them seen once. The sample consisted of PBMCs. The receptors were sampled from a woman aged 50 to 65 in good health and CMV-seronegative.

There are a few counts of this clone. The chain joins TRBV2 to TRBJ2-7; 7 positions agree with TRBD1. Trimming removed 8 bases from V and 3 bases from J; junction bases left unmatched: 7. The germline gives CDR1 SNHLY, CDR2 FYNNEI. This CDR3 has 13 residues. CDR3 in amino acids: CASGVNRGYEQYF. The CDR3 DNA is TGTGCCAGCGGCGTAAACAGGGGCTACGAGCAGTACTTC.

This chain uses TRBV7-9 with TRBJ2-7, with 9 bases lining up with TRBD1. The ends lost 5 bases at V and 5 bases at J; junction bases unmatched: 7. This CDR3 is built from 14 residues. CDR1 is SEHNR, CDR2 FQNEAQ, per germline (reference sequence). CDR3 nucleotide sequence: TGTGCCAGCAGCCAACTGGACAGGGGACACGAGCAGTACTTC. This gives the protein CASSQLDRGHEQYF.

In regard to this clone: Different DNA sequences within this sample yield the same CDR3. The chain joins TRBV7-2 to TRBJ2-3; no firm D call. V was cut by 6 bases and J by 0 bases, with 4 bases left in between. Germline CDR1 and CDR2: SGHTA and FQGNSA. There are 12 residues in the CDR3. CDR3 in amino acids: CASSQSTDTQYF. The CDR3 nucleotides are TGTGCCAGCAGTCAGAGCACAGATACGCAGTATTTT.

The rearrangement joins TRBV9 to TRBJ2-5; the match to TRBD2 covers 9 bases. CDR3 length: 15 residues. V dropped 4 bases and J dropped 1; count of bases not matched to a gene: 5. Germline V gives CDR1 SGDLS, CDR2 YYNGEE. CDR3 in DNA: TGTGCCAGCAGCTGGACTAGCGCGATCCAAGAGACCCAGTACTTC. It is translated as CASSWTSAIQETQYF.

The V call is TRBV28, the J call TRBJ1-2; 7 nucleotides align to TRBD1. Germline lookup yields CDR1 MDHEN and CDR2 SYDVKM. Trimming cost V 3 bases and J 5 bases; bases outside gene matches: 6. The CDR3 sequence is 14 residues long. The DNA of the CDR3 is TGTGCCAGCAGTTTTAGGGACAGACATTATGGCTACACCTTC. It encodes CASSFRDRHYGYTF.

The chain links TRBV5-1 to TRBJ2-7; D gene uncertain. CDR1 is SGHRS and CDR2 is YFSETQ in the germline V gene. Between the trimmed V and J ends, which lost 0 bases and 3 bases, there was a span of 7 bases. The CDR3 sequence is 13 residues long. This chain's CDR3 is CASSLAQDYEQYF. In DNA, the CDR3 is TGCGCCAGCAGCTTGGCCCAGGACTACGAGCAGTACTTC.

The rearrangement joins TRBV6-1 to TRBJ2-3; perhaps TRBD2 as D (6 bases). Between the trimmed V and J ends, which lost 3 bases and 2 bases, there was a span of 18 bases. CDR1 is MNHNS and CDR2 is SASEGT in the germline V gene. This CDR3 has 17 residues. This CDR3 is CASSERTAGNPTDTQYF. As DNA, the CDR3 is TGTGCCAGCAGTGAGAGGACTGCGGGGAACCCCACAGATACGCAGTATTTT.

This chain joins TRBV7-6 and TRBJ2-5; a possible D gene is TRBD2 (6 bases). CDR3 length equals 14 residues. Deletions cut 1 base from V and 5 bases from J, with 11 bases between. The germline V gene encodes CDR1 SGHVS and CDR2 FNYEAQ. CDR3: CASSLGPRGETQYF. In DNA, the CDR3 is TGTGCCAGCAGCTTAGGCCCCCGGGGGGAGACCCAGTACTTC.

CDR3 in DNA: TGCAGCGTTGGGGGGGGGACGAGAGGTACTGAAGCTTTCTTT. It yields the protein CSVGGGTRGTEAFF. The chain carries TRBV29-1 and TRBJ1-1; D possibly corresponds to TRBD1 (5 bases). The V end lost 4 bases, the J end lost 5 bases, and 17 bases lay between the germline ends. CDR1 and CDR2 from the germline V gene are SQVTM and ANQGSEA. The CDR3 has 14 amino acids.

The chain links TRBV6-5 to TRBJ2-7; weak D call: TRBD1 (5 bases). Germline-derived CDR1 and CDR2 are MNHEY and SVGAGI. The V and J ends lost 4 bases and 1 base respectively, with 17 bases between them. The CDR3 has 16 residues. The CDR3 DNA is TGTGCCAGCAGTTGGGGCTCAAGAACAGTGTCCTACGAGCAGTACTTC. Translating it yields CASSWGSRTVSYEQYF.

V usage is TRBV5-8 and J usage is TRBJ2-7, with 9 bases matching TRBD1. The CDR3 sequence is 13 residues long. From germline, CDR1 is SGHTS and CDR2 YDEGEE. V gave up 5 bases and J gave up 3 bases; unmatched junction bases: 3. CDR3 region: CASRGQGLYEQYF. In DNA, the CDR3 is TGTGCCAGCAGGGGACAGGGCCTCTACGAGCAGTACTTC.